This T cell receptor (beta chain) was sequenced for a study of blood T cell repertoires in COVID-19. Study summary: Samples of COVID-19 (acute and convalescent) were obtained from the United States, Italy and Spain.

As handled by the study authors: Researchers report that nucleated cell counts were estimated from reference gene primer amplification. TCRdb's copy holds only in-frame clones and misses some; the assay was immunoSEQ multiplex PCR. V, J and clone size derive from that table, while D and trimming were established from the DNA sequence. Among 400,000 to 450,000 clones listed, around 90% were seen once. V shed 0 bases and J shed 14 bases, with 15 bases lying between them. Germline CDR1 SGHKS, CDR2 YYEKEE (reference sequence). The CDR3 is 13 amino acids. The receptor was isolated from a man younger than 35 with COVID-19, enrolled during active disease. The rearrangement uses TRBV5-5 and TRBJ1-3; D gene uncertain. Sequenced material: peripheral blood. The CDR3 here is CASSLGPPDTVYF. CDR3 bases: TGTGCCAGCAGCTTGGGTCCGCCCGACACAGTATATTTT.